This passage covers 32 T cell receptor beta chains from one sample sequenced in a study of T-cell reconstitution after alpha-beta-depleted transplantation in children. The TCRbeta library incorporated unique molecular identifiers. TCRdb re-called the PCR reads with MiXCR, one entry per CDR3 protein. There are over 15,000 distinct CDR3 sequences in the sample; roughly 12% occur only once, and about two thirds lies in the top ten. This specimen was PBMCs, mostly from graft donor cells, taken 180 days after TCRalphabeta/CD19-depleted stem cell transplant. These receptors originate from a boy younger than two who had a stem cell transplant for Wiskott-Aldrich syndrome, so the T cells may come from the graft donor.

The chain employs TRBV28 and TRBJ2-1; 10 positions agree with TRBD1. CDR1 is MDHEN and CDR2 is SYDVKM in the germline V gene. This CDR3 is built from 18 residues. Losses at the gene ends were 7 bases for V and 0 bases for J; bases not matched to a gene: 12. CDR3: CASTTPGQGFSSYNEQFF. CDR3 DNA sequence: TGTGCCAGCACCACGCCGGGACAGGGGTTTAGCTCCTACAATGAGCAGTTCTTC.

This clonotype was observed a few times. The rearrangement links TRBV7-2 to TRBJ1-3, with D unresolved. V was cut by 3 bases and J by 0 bases, with 3 bases left in between. The CDR3 is 13 residues long. In germline, CDR1 is SGHTA, CDR2 FQGNSA. The CDR3 DNA sequence: TGTGCCAGCAGCTTCGGCTCTGGAAACACCATATATTTT. This codes for CASSFGSGNTIYF.

This clonotype was seen only a few times. CDR3 loop: CASSSAGAPGNTIYF. The CDR3 nucleotides are TGTGCCAGCAGTTCGGCCGGGGCCCCTGGAAACACCATATATTTT. V is TRBV12-3 or TRBV12-4 and J is TRBJ1-3; tentative D call: TRBD1 (5 bases). V dropped 4 bases and J dropped 2 bases, with 12 bases sitting between them. CDR3 length equals 15 residues.

The sample holds a few counts of this clonotype. The chain combines TRBV7-9 with TRBJ2-3; 14 bases agree with TRBD2. V dropped 5 bases and J dropped 2; count of bases not matched to a gene: 3. The CDR3 is 16 amino acids. Germline values: CDR1 SEHNR, CDR2 FQNEAQ (reference sequence). The CDR3 reads CASSAGLAGATDTQYF. CDR3 DNA sequence: TGTGCCAGCAGCGCGGGACTAGCGGGGGCCACAGATACGCAGTATTTT.

The rearrangement joins TRBV7-8 to TRBJ2-5; 14 positions match TRBD2. V gave up 5 bases and J gave up 1 base; unmatched junction bases: 12. This CDR3 region has 19 residues. The germline gives CDR1 SGHVS, CDR2 FQNEAQ. The CDR3 protein is CASSEPGLAGARRQETQYF. The CDR3 DNA reads TGTGCCAGCAGCGAGCCGGGACTAGCGGGAGCAAGGCGCCAAGAGACCCAGTACTTC.

Many counts were recorded for this clonotype. V gene TRBV7-8 combines with J gene TRBJ2-7; 9 bases are shared with TRBD1. CDR1 is SGHVS and CDR2 is FQNEAQ in the germline V gene. Trimming removed 5 bases from V and 8 bases from J; junction bases left unmatched: 13. This CDR3 spans 15 amino acids. DNA for the CDR3: TGTGCCAGCAGCCGCCTCGGACAGGGGCCCTCTCAGCAGTACTTC. Residues: CASSRLGQGPSQQYF.

This clonotype was seen repeatedly, ten times or more. The rearrangement links TRBV7-6 to TRBJ2-5, with D uncertain. Per germline, CDR1 SGHVS and CDR2 FNYEAQ. This CDR3 comprises 15 residues. V shed 2 bases and J shed 1 base, with 11 bases lying between them. The CDR3 coding sequence is TGTGCCAGCAGCTTAATGGGCCCCTTCCAAGAGACCCAGTACTTC. Protein sequence: CASSLMGPFQETQYF.

This clonotype showed up many times. This chain uses TRBV7-9 with TRBJ2-5, with 8 bases that match TRBD1. Trimming cost V 3 bases and J 4 bases; bases outside gene matches: 7. Germline V CDR1 and CDR2: SEHNR, FQNEAQ (reference sequence). The CDR3 is made up of 15 amino acids. The CDR3 sequence: CASSFTRGRLETQYF. As DNA, the CDR3 is TGTGCCAGCAGCTTCACCAGGGGGCGTTTAGAGACCCAGTACTTC.

This clonotype was seen many times. This chain joins TRBV29-1 and TRBJ2-2; 10 positions match TRBD2. CDR1 is SQVTM, CDR2 ANQGSEA, per germline. This CDR3 comprises 15 residues. The trim removed 7 bases at V and 5 bases at J, leaving 10 bases unmatched. In nucleotides, the CDR3 is TGCAGCGCCACCGATAGCGGGGGGCGAACCGGGGAGCTGTTTTTT. Translated: CSATDSGGRTGELFF.

This clonotype turned up a few times. The rearrangement links TRBV5-1 to TRBJ2-7; 7 nucleotides align to TRBD1. The trim removed 0 bases at V and 6 bases at J, leaving 6 bases unmatched. Germline V gives CDR1 SGHRS, CDR2 YFSETQ. This CDR3 region has 14 residues. CDR3 in amino acids: CASSLEGQVGEQYF. The CDR3 nucleotides are TGCGCCAGCAGCTTGGAAGGACAGGTCGGCGAGCAGTACTTC.

The J gene is TRBJ1-1, the V gene TRBV6-5; no firm D call. Trimming cost V 4 bases and J 3 bases, with 15 bases left between them. This CDR3 spans 15 amino acids. In germline, CDR1 is MNHEY, CDR2 SVGAGI. CDR3 protein: CASSLTPFPYTEAFF. In nucleotides, the CDR3 is TGTGCCAGCAGTTTGACACCGTTCCCTTACACTGAAGCTTTCTTT.

This chain uses TRBV18 with TRBJ2-4; possibly TRBD1 or TRBD2 for D (5 bases each). The CDR3 consists of 15 residues. Germline V gene lookup returns CDR1 KGHSH and CDR2 LQKENI. The V end lost 4 bases, the J end lost 0 bases, and 10 bases lay between the germline ends. The CDR3 region has the DNA TGTGCCAGCTCACGTGGGACCTTAGCCAAAAACATTCAGTACTTC. This gives the protein CASSRGTLAKNIQYF.

The chain has TRBV7-8 and TRBJ2-1, with 7 bases fitting TRBD2. This CDR3 contains 14 residues. Germline lookup yields CDR1 SGHVS and CDR2 FQNEAQ. V was clipped by 1 base and J by 8 bases; unmatched bases: 5. CDR3 DNA: TGTGCCAGCAGCTTAGGGACTAGTTGGGATGAGCAGTTCTTC. It is translated as CASSLGTSWDEQFF.

CDR3 amino acids: CAWSLIPQGGYTF. The CDR3 DNA is TGTGCCTGGAGCCTTATCCCGCAGGGGGGCTACACCTTC. The chain carries TRBV30 and TRBJ1-2, with TRBD1 as a possible D gene (6 bases). This CDR3 comprises 13 residues. Germline V lookup: CDR1 GTSNPN, CDR2 SVGIG (reference sequence). Trimming shortened V by 3 bases and J by 8 bases, and 16 bases separated the two germline ends.

Worth noting for this clonotype: The junction shows a germline mismatch at one end, possibly a read error. The chain combines TRBV30 with TRBJ2-4, with D maybe TRBD2 (6 bases). Germline V gene sequence: CDR1 GTSNPN, CDR2 SVGIG (reference sequence). This CDR3 region has 13 residues. The CDR3: CAWSGVAKNSQYF. In DNA, the CDR3 is TGTGCCTGGTCGGGAGTAGCCAAAAACAGTCAGTACTTC.

The chain links TRBV7-9 to TRBJ1-1; unclear D gene. The length of the CDR3 is 15 residues. CDR1 is SEHNR, CDR2 FQNEAQ, per germline (reference sequence). Trimming removed 1 base from V and 0 bases from J, with 9 bases in between. As DNA, the CDR3 is TGTGCCAGCAGCTTAGGCTTGGGTATGAACACTGAAGCTTTCTTT. This sequence encodes CASSLGLGMNTEAFF.

Many counts were recorded for this clonotype. The rearrangement links TRBV2 to TRBJ1-1; D unclear. CDR3 length equals 14 residues. V lost 5 bases to trimming and J lost 0 bases, with 10 bases between them. In germline, CDR1 is SNHLY, CDR2 FYNNEI. This CDR3 is CASSQQSMNTEAFF. The CDR3 coding sequence is TGTGCCAGCAGTCAACAGAGCATGAACACTGAAGCTTTCTTT.

This clonotype was counted many times. This sequence joins TRBV7-9 and TRBJ2-5, with TRBD2 matching over 8 bases. The germline gives CDR1 SEHNR, CDR2 FQNEAQ (reference sequence). Trimming at V came to 3 bases and at J to 5 bases, leaving 5 bases not matched to a gene. The CDR3 contains 14 residues. CDR3: CASSFSGASETQYF. The CDR3 nucleotides are TGTGCCAGCAGCTTTAGCGGGGCTTCGGAGACCCAGTACTTC.

This clonotype was picked up a small number of times. V and J are TRBV30 and TRBJ1-1; 7 bases are a match to TRBD1. The CDR3 has 13 residues. Trimming at V came to 6 bases and at J to 5 bases, leaving 9 bases not matched to a gene. CDR1 GTSNPN and CDR2 SVGIG come from the germline V gene (reference sequence). This chain's CDR3 is CACGQAWGTEAFF. The CDR3 DNA reads as TGTGCCTGCGGACAGGCCTGGGGGACTGAAGCTTTCTTT.

This clonotype came up a few times. Here the CDR3 DNA reads TGTGCCAGCAGGGGGACAGGTATACTCTATGAGCAGTTCTTC. Its protein is CASRGTGILYEQFF. This chain connects TRBV12-3 or TRBV12-4 to TRBJ2-1, with 8 positions matching TRBD1. Trimming cost V 6 bases and J 8 bases; bases outside gene matches: 9. The CDR3 contains 14 residues.

The chain links TRBV25-1 to TRBJ2-5; TRBD1 matches at 9 bases. With 5 bases clipped from V and 5 bases from J, the junction kept 9 bases outside the gene matches. Germline CDR1 and CDR2: MGHDK and SYGVNS. The CDR3 sequence is 15 residues long. CDR3 DNA: TGTGCCAGCAGTCCTCCTGGGACAGGGTCGGAGACCCAGTACTTC. As protein: CASSPPGTGSETQYF.

CDR3 sequence: CASSLEDGGTEAFF. Here the CDR3 DNA reads TGTGCCAGCAGCTTAGAGGACGGTGGCACTGAAGCTTTCTTT. This rearrangement joins TRBV7-6 to TRBJ1-1; no definite D call. V was shortened by 1 base and J by 4 bases, with 10 bases between the two germline ends. This CDR3 has 14 residues. Germline V gene data show CDR1 as SGHVS and CDR2 as FNYEAQ.

This clonotype was picked up many times. The rearrangement uses TRBV3-1 and TRBJ2-7; 8 bases align to TRBD2. Germline trimming cut 0 bases from V and 4 bases from J; bases unmatched to any gene: 8. Germline V lookup: CDR1 LGHDT, CDR2 YNNKEL (reference sequence). The CDR3 consists of 16 residues. DNA of the CDR3: TGTGCCAGCAGCCAAGAACTAAGCGGGAGAAGGTACGAGCAGTACTTC. Translated, it gives CASSQELSGRRYEQYF.

The V gene is TRBV7-9, the J gene TRBJ1-4; a possible D gene is TRBD1 (6 bases). The ends were cut back, 5 bases at V and 8 bases at J, with 12 bases in the middle. CDR1 is SEHNR, CDR2 FQNEAQ, per germline (reference sequence). The CDR3 is 13 residues long. The CDR3 bases are TGTGCCAGCAGCCAGGGGCGCCGGGAAAAACTGTTTTTT. Its translation: CASSQGRREKLFF. Variable domain in full (rest from reference TRBV7-9 and TRBJ1-4): DTGVSQNPRHKITKRGQNVTFRCDPISEHNRLYWYRQTLGQGPEFLTYFQNEAQLEKSRLLSDRFSAERPKGSFSTLEIQRTEQGDSAMYLCASSQGRREKLFFGSGTQLSVL.

This clonotype was found a few times. This chain links TRBV4-2 with TRBJ1-2; the D is unclear. Trimming took off 0 bases at V and 6 bases at J, with 14 bases between the two ends. The CDR3 loop spans 15 amino acids. CDR1 and CDR2 from the germline V gene are LGHNA and YNFKEQ. The CDR3 reads CASSQDALQGDGYTF. As DNA, the CDR3 is TGTGCCAGCAGCCAAGATGCCCTCCAAGGCGATGGCTACACCTTC.

The V and J genes are TRBV25-1 and TRBJ2-7; D not certain. The V end lost 8 bases, the J end lost 3 bases, and 8 bases lay between the germline ends. The germline gives CDR1 MGHDK, CDR2 SYGVNS. The CDR3 covers 11 residues. The CDR3 coding sequence is TGTGCCAGCGCCTTCTACTACGAGCAGTACTTC. Encoded protein: CASAFYYEQYF.

There are a few counts of this clonotype. The rearrangement uses TRBV20-1 and TRBJ1-5, with TRBD1 as a possible D gene (5 bases). The CDR3 length is 13 residues. The germline V and J ends were trimmed by 5 bases and 5 bases, with 13 bases remaining between them. In germline, CDR1 is DFQATT, CDR2 SNEGSKA (reference sequence). The CDR3 DNA follows: TGCAGTGCTTCCGGGAGGGGTTATCAGCCCCAGCATTTT. Its translation: CSASGRGYQPQHF.

This clonotype was counted ten times or more. The chain employs TRBV5-1 and TRBJ2-5; TRBD2 matches 8 bases. Germline V gives CDR1 SGHRS, CDR2 YFSETQ. V was pared by 2 bases and J by 2 bases, with 2 bases of the junction left unmatched. This CDR3 region has 14 residues. The CDR3: CASSFGLAQETQYF. The CDR3 coding sequence is TGCGCCAGCAGCTTCGGACTAGCACAAGAGACCCAGTACTTC.

In this sample, this clonotype turned up many times. This sequence joins TRBV28 and TRBJ2-7; 7 nucleotides agree with TRBD1. This CDR3 is 13 amino acids long. CDR1 and CDR2 (germline): MDHEN, SYDVKM. J gave up 0 bases and V 7 bases, and 3 bases lay outside the gene matches. The CDR3 reads CASTRDSSYEQYF. The CDR3 DNA sequence: TGTGCCAGCACCAGGGACAGCTCCTACGAGCAGTACTTC.

There are many counts of this clonotype. The rearrangement joins TRBV14 to TRBJ2-1, with 9 positions matching TRBD1. The CDR3 loop spans 16 amino acids. J gave up 4 bases and V 3 bases, and 7 bases lay outside the gene matches. The germline CDR1 and CDR2 sequences are SGHDN and FVKESK. The CDR3 loop reads CASSQMGQGYYNEQFF. The DNA of the CDR3 is TGTGCCAGCAGCCAGATGGGACAGGGTTATTACAATGAGCAGTTCTTC.

The chain couples TRBV20-1 to TRBJ1-3; D possibly corresponds to TRBD1 (6 bases). The germline V gene has CDR1 DFQATT and CDR2 SNEGSKA (reference sequence). Trimming stripped 3 bases from V and 4 bases from J, with 10 bases between. This CDR3 has 13 residues. CDR3 in amino acids: CSASRGPGNTIYF. The CDR3 DNA sequence: TGCAGTGCTAGTCGGGGGCCCGGAAACACCATATATTTT.

This clonotype appeared many times. The genes are TRBV2 and TRBJ2-2, with a tentative D call TRBD1 (5 bases). Trimming took 8 bases from V and 4 from J, leaving 17 bases between them. From germline, CDR1 is SNHLY and CDR2 FYNNEI. The CDR3 has 15 residues. CDR3 sequence reads: CASLNQGQFTGELFF. The CDR3 DNA follows: TGTGCCAGCCTGAACCAGGGTCAGTTCACCGGGGAGCTGTTTTTT.